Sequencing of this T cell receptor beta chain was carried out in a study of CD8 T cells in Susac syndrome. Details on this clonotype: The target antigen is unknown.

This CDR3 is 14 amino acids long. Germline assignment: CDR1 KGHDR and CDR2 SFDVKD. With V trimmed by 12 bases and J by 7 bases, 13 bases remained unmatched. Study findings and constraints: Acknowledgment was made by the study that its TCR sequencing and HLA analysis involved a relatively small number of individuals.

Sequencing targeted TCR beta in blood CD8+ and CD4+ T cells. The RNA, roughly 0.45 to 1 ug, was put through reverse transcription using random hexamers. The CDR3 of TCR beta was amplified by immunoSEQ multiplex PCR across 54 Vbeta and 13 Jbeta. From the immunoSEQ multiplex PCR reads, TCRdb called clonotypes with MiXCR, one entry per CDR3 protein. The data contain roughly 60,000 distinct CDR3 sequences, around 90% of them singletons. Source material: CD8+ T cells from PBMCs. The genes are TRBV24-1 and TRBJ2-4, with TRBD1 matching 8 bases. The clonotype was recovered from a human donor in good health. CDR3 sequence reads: CASKGQGPRNIQYF. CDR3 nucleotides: TGTGCCTCCAAAGGACAGGGCCCAAGGAACATTCAGTACTTC.